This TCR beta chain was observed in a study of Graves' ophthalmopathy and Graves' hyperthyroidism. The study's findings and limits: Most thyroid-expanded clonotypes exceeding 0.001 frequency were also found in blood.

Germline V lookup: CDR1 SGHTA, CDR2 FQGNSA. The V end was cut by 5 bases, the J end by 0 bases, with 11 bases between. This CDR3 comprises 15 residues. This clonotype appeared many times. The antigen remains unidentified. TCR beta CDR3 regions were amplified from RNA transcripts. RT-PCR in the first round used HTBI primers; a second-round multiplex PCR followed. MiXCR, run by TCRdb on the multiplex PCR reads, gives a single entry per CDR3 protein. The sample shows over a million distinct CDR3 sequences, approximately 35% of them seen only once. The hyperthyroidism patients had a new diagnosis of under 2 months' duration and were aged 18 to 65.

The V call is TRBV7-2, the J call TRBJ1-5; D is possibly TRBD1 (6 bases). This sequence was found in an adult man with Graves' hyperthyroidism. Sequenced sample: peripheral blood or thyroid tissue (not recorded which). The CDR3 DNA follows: TGTGCCAGCAGCCGCGGACAGTATAGCAATCAGCCCCAGCATTTT. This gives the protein CASSRGQYSNQPQHF.